This TCR beta chain was recorded in a study of T cell responses to AZD1222 COVID-19 vaccine (dated by TCRdb to the early 2020s). For the wider study: Because spike-specific TCR depth and breadth did not differ between the two schedules, AZD1222 recipients who got a second dose at roughly 4 weeks were pooled with those who got a second dose at roughly 12 weeks. A total of 230 to 250 trial participants underwent TCR sequencing, of whom 200 to 220 received two doses of AZD1222 and 26 received two doses of the MenACWY control vaccine. Trial participants were enrolled into age subgroups of 18-55, 56-69 and 70-plus years, which contained about 150, 27 and 61 TCR-sequenced participants, respectively. The paper's findings and limits, for the study overall: Epitopes outside the regions mutated in the B.1.351 and B.1.1.7 variants were reportedly recognized by nearly half of the unique spike-specific TCRs. In the small 56-69-year group, the increase in depth fell short of significance, most likely because of low power. No day 14 peak-response samples were available, so repertoires were characterized only after the peak T cell response. Most participants were white British and females outnumbered males, and the authors suggested that clonal diversity may have been underestimated. CD4 TCRs associated with the vaccine covered the entire spike protein, and the dominant responses were in regions 160-218 and 743-854. Spike-specific TCR breadth and depth rose significantly after two AZD1222 doses compared with day 0 and with MenACWY recipients. Conclusions about previously exposed vaccinees are limited because only six or seven AZD1222 recipients were SARS-CoV-2 seropositive at baseline.

To note about this clone: This receptor's antigen is unknown. Nothing much larger sits one base from this clone, and base qualities are not available.

The V end gives up 5 bases and the J end 2 bases, leaving 11 bases in the junction not matched to a gene. The germline V gene gives CDR1 as SGHVS and CDR2 as FNYEAQ. The CDR3 starts with the cysteine, ends with the phenylalanine, and has 17 residues. Of the read, only the CDR3 DNA is kept; its 51 bases are in frame from base 1. The time point label, as the study defines it: baseline before first vaccination. Samples from vaccinated people were obtained from the UK trials COV001 and COV002, which included a single-blind randomized controlled phase 2/3 trial of AZD1222 (ChAdOx1 nCoV-19) in healthy adults. For TCRbeta chain sequencing, PBMC samples were collected from trial participants at day 0 and at day 28 after the second dose. The CDR3 regions of human TCRbeta chains were analyzed by immunosequencing. Per the source publication's procedure: TCRs in the repertoires were compared against a reference library of SARS-CoV-2-specific TCRs that had been generated with the MIRA antigen-specificity platform. Breadth was defined as the fraction of unique TCRs that were SARS-CoV-2-associated, and depth was defined as the fraction of total T cells that were SARS-CoV-2-associated. Using the MIRA data, every spike-specific TCR was mapped to the spike region that the TCR reacted to and assigned to either a CD4 or a CD8 class. Log10-transformed breadth and depth values were compared by one-way ANOVA with Sidak's multiple comparisons tests. The table comes from immuneACCESS by way of TCRdb, which keeps in-frame sequences with V and J called. Part of the clones is missing from these tables; in studies checked, under half for an unresolved V gene and the rest for unknown reasons. V and J calls and clone size follow that table, whereas D and trimming were derived from the DNA. In this sample the table shows 100,000 to 150,000 clones, more than 70% of which occur a single time. 1.5% to 1.9% of the sample belongs to the ten largest clones.

The sequence was collected from an adult in good health. The sample in question was peripheral blood, obtained on day 0 of AZD1222 vaccination. The V and J segments used are TRBV7-6 and TRBJ2-7; 11 nucleotides in the junction match TRBD2. The CDR3 region has the sequence CASSTTSGSGWAYEQYF. DNA sequence: TGTGCCAGCAGCACCACTAGCGGGAGCGGTTGGGCCTACGAGCAGTACTTC.